These 25 T cell receptor beta chains were all obtained from the same sample, sequenced in a study of blood T cell repertoires in COVID-19. Data came from immunoSEQ multiplex PCR; TCRdb stores just in-frame clones and leaves some out. The sample yields more than 85,000 clones, roughly 80% seen once. Sequencing was done on a sample of peripheral blood. The receptors derive from a woman of 80 years or more with acute or convalescent COVID-19.

J is TRBJ1-2 and V is TRBV27; D remains ambiguous. Trimming stripped 0 bases from V and 5 bases from J, with 16 bases between. CDR1 MNHEY and CDR2 SMNVEV come from the germline V gene (reference sequence). There are 16 residues in the CDR3. The CDR3 DNA sequence: TGTGCCAGCAGTTTATCCTCGGGAGGTACGGTATATGGCTACACCTTC. Translation gives CASSLSSGGTVYGYTF.

The rearrangement joins TRBV5-1 to TRBJ1-2; tentatively, D is TRBD1 (5 bases). Trimming cost V 4 bases and J 8 bases, with 18 bases left between them. Germline CDR1 reads SGHRS; CDR2 reads YFSETQ. The CDR3 runs 14 residues. CDR3 in DNA: TGCGCCAGCAGCAATAGCGGGACCCAGAGAGGCTACACCTTC. Protein product: CASSNSGTQRGYTF.

The chain recombines TRBV7-9 with TRBJ2-2; TRBD2 agrees at 8 bases. J was trimmed by 1 base and V by 6 bases; bases with no gene match: 4. The V gene's germline CDR1 is SEHNR and CDR2 FQNEAQ (reference sequence). CDR3 size: 15 residues. CDR3 nucleotide sequence: TGTGCCAGCAGAAGGAGCGGGAGGAACACCGGGGAGCTGTTTTTT. It translates to CASRRSGRNTGELFF.

V and J are TRBV19 and TRBJ1-4; D perhaps matches TRBD1 (5 bases). In germline, CDR1 is LNHDA, CDR2 SQIVND (reference sequence). Between the trimmed V and J ends, which lost 6 bases and 1 base, there was a span of 12 bases. This CDR3 spans 15 amino acids. The CDR3 nucleotides are TGTGCCAGTAGCTACCCGGGACTAACTAATGAAAAACTGTTTTTT. Residues: CASSYPGLTNEKLFF.

The J gene is TRBJ2-2, the V gene TRBV7-2; D perhaps matches TRBD1 (6 bases). The V gene's germline CDR1 is SGHTA and CDR2 FQGNSA. The V end lost 5 bases, the J end lost 1 base, and 14 bases lay between the germline ends. This CDR3 comprises 16 residues. DNA of the CDR3: TGTGCCAGCAGCAATCCCAGGGGCCAGAACACCGGGGAGCTGTTTTTT. The encoded protein is CASSNPRGQNTGELFF.

The chain is built from TRBV21-1 and TRBJ1-2; the table's D call of TRBD1 was not tested on the DNA. TRBV21-1 is designated a pseudogene. The CDR3 extends over 18 amino acids. CDR3 bases: TGTGCCAGCAGCAATTTGACCACCGGGACAGGGGGTAACTATGGCTACACCTTC. Protein: CASSNLTTGTGGNYGYTF.

Within the sample, this clone is medium-sized. This chain connects TRBV6-5 to TRBJ2-3; 7 nucleotides line up with TRBD2. V gave up 6 bases and J gave up 4 bases; unmatched junction bases: 4. This CDR3 has 13 amino acids. In germline, CDR1 is MNHEY, CDR2 SVGAGI. CDR3 nucleotides: TGTGCCAGCAGGACTAGCCGTCCAGATACGCAGTATTTT. Amino acids: CASRTSRPDTQYF.

V usage is TRBV25-1 and J usage is TRBJ2-1, with a weak D call TRBD2 (6 bases). In germline, CDR1 is MGHDK, CDR2 SYGVNS. This CDR3 has 16 residues. With 5 bases removed from V and 6 bases from J, the gap between germline ends came to 20 bases. The CDR3 sequence is CASSPPVGRPSNEQFF. The DNA for the CDR3 is TGTGCCAGCAGTCCCCCGGTGGGGAGGCCCTCCAATGAGCAGTTCTTC. Filled out from reference TRBV25-1 and TRBJ2-1, the complete variable domain reads EADIYQTPRYLVIGTGKKITLECSQTMGHDKMYWYQQDPGMELHLIHYSYGVNSTEKGDLSSESTVSRIRTEHFPLTLESARPSHTSQYLCASSPPVGRPSNEQFFGPGTRLTVL.

The V and J genes are TRBV11-2 and TRBJ2-7; 8 nucleotides align to TRBD2. The CDR3 has 15 residues. The V segment lost 5 bases and the J segment 3 bases; nucleotides outside the gene matches: 9. Germline lookup yields CDR1 SGHAT and CDR2 FQNNGV. CDR3 bases: TGTGCCAGCAGCCCACCCGGGACTAGTAGCTACGAGCAGTACTTC. Its translation: CASSPPGTSSYEQYF.

This chain links TRBV3-1 (or the pseudogene TRBV3-2) with TRBJ2-3; D may be TRBD2 (6 bases). Deletions cut 1 base from V and 2 bases from J, with 10 bases between. The germline V gene encodes CDR1 LGHDT and CDR2 YNNKEL (reference sequence). The CDR3 extends over 15 amino acids. CDR3 residues: CASSQGDSYTDTQYF. CDR3 nucleotide sequence: TGTGCCAGCAGCCAAGGGGACTCCTACACAGATACGCAGTATTTT.

The rearrangement joins TRBV2 to TRBJ2-5, with TRBD2 matching 7 bases. The CDR3 has 14 residues. Germline CDR1 reads SNHLY; CDR2 reads FYNNEI. V dropped 3 bases and J dropped 3; count of bases not matched to a gene: 4. DNA of the CDR3: TGTGCCAGCAGTGACCCGGGAGGAGAAGAGACCCAGTACTTC. This sequence encodes CASSDPGGEETQYF. Full variable domain (remainder filled in from reference TRBV2 and TRBJ2-5): EPEVTQTPSHQVTQMGQEVILRCVPISNHLYFYWYRQILGQKVEFLVSFYNNEISEKSEIFDDQFSVERPDGSNFTLKIRSTKLEDSAMYFCASSDPGGEETQYFGPGTRLLVL.

The chain is built from TRBV7-9 and TRBJ2-4; weak D call: TRBD2 (5 bases). Germline V lookup: CDR1 SEHNR, CDR2 FQNEAQ (reference sequence). The V gene lost 5 bases and the J gene lost 7 bases, with 15 bases spanning the gap. This CDR3 spans 14 amino acids. The CDR3 loop is CASSPSEPGNIQYF. The CDR3 DNA is TGTGCCAGCAGCCCTAGTGAGCCGGGGAACATTCAGTACTTC.

The J gene is TRBJ2-5, the V gene TRBV30; unclear D gene. This CDR3 has 12 amino acids. Germline V gene lookup returns CDR1 GTSNPN and CDR2 SVGIG (reference sequence). V was clipped by 4 bases and J by 0 bases, with 6 bases between them. CDR3 DNA sequence: TGTGCCTGGACTGACTACCAAGAGACCCAGTACTTC. Translating gives CAWTDYQETQYF.

The chain combines TRBV5-5 with TRBJ2-1, with a weak D call TRBD2 (5 bases). The CDR3 runs to 14 residues. The germline V and J ends were trimmed by 4 bases and 9 bases, with 17 bases remaining between them. Germline CDR1 and CDR2: SGHKS and YYEKEE (reference sequence). The CDR3 sequence: CASSLEVGRGEQFF. CDR3 in DNA: TGTGCCAGCAGCCTCGAGGTGGGCCGGGGTGAGCAGTTCTTC.

The V call is TRBV10-2, the J call TRBJ2-1; TRBD2 agrees at 9 bases. Germline trimming cut 7 bases from V and 10 bases from J; bases unmatched to any gene: 8. The CDR3 totals 13 residues. Germline assignment: CDR1 WSHSY and CDR2 SAAADI. CDR3 nucleotide sequence: TGCGCCAGCACTGCGGGAGGGCCGGGGGAGCAGTTCTTC. Its protein product is CASTAGGPGEQFF.

The rearrangement joins TRBV4-1 to TRBJ1-2; no definite D call. The CDR3 has 15 amino acids. V lost 4 bases and J 2 bases, leaving 14 bases between the germline ends. The germline CDR1 and CDR2 sequences are MGHRA and YSYEKL. CDR3 sequence: CASSLESALNYGYTF. The CDR3 region has the DNA TGCGCCAGCAGCCTGGAGTCAGCCCTAAACTATGGCTACACCTTC.

V is TRBV12-5 and J is TRBJ1-4; 8 nucleotides agree with TRBD1. Germline CDR1 is LGHNT and CDR2 is FRNRAP. There are 15 residues in the CDR3. J gave up 7 bases and V 0 bases, and 4 bases lay outside the gene matches. The CDR3 here is CASGLVTGAFEKLFF. As DNA, the CDR3 is TGTGCTAGTGGTTTGGTGACAGGGGCGTTTGAAAAACTGTTTTTT.

The chain couples TRBV9 to TRBJ2-7, with D tentatively TRBD2 (6 bases). The CDR3 length is 12 residues. Germline V lookup: CDR1 SGDLS, CDR2 YYNGEE. The V end was cut by 7 bases, the J end by 5 bases, with 13 bases between. CDR3 sequence: CASGLASHEQYF. In DNA, the CDR3 is TGTGCCAGCGGCCTAGCGTCCCACGAGCAGTACTTC. The full variable domain, in which reference TRBV9 and TRBJ2-7 provide the parts outside the CDR3, is DSGVTQTPKHLITATGQRVTLRCSPRSGDLSVYWYQQSLDQGLQFLIQYYNGEERAKGNILERFSAQQFPDLHSELNLSSLELGDSALYFCASGLASHEQYFGPGTRLTVT.

J is TRBJ1-2 and V is TRBV28; D is perhaps TRBD1 (6 bases). The CDR3 spans 14 residues. Trimming removed 11 bases from V and 4 bases from J, with 20 bases in between. Germline values: CDR1 MDHEN, CDR2 SYDVKM. CDR3 bases: TGTGCCTCCACAGGGCCAGGGATAGGCTATGGCTACACCTTC. Translation gives CASTGPGIGYGYTF.

This clone appeared a few times. The chain has TRBV7-2 and TRBJ2-1; 15 nucleotides line up with TRBD2. V was clipped by 5 bases and J by 7 bases; unmatched bases: 3. Germline CDR1 reads SGHTA; CDR2 reads FQGNSA. The CDR3 is 15 residues long. CDR3 nucleotides: TGTGCCAGCAGCCAAGGGACTAGCGGGGGGAATGAGCAGTTCTTC. This gives the protein CASSQGTSGGNEQFF.

The genes are TRBV27 and TRBJ2-1; TRBD2 is a possible D gene (6 bases). Germline CDR1 and CDR2: MNHEY and SMNVEV (reference sequence). Trimming pared 5 bases from V and 4 bases from J, leaving 21 bases between. This CDR3 is built from 17 residues. CDR3 coding DNA: TGTGCCAGCAGTATCCAGGCGGGGCTTGTTCAATACAATGAGCAGTTCTTC. Translated: CASSIQAGLVQYNEQFF.

The chain employs TRBV10-2 and TRBJ2-7, with a weak D call TRBD2 (6 bases). V lost 7 bases and J 5 bases, leaving 18 bases between the germline ends. CDR3 length: 14 amino acids. Germline-derived CDR1 and CDR2 are WSHSY and SAAADI. CDR3 DNA: TGCGCCAGCACCCGCTTTGCCGGGAGTAACGAGCAGTACGTC. Translation gives CASTRFAGSNEQYV.

This clone was observed a handful of times. The chain links TRBV20-1 to TRBJ1-1; no firm D call. Trimming removed 3 bases from V and 5 bases from J, with 7 bases in between. Germline V gene data show CDR1 as DFQATT and CDR2 as SNEGSKA (reference sequence). The CDR3 runs 11 residues. The CDR3 coding sequence is TGCAGTGCTAGGATAGTTACTGAAGCTTTCTTT. It translates to CSARIVTEAFF.

V usage is TRBV11-2 and J usage is TRBJ2-7; D possibly corresponds to TRBD2 (5 bases). The CDR3 covers 15 residues. Germline V gives CDR1 SGHAT, CDR2 FQNNGV. V gave up 5 bases and J gave up 3 bases, with 17 bases separating them. Here the CDR3 reads CASSQRARGVYEQYF. In nucleotides, the CDR3 is TGTGCCAGCAGCCAACGGGCACGGGGAGTCTACGAGCAGTACTTC. Supplemented by reference TRBV11-2 and TRBJ2-7, the full variable domain reads EAGVAQSPRYKIIEKRQSVAFWCNPISGHATLYWYQQILGQGPKLLIQFQNNGVVDDSQLPKDRFSAERLKGVDSTLKIQPAKLEDSAVYLCASSQRARGVYEQYFGPGTRLTVT.

The chain employs TRBV5-1 and TRBJ2-4, with 13 bases that match TRBD2. The CDR3 has 19 amino acids. From germline, CDR1 is SGHRS and CDR2 YFSETQ. Trimming at V came to 0 bases and at J to 0 bases, leaving 6 bases not matched to a gene. CDR3 DNA: TGCGCCAGCAGCTTGGGTGGGACTAGCGGGGACCTAGCCAAAAACATTCAGTACTTC. Translation gives CASSLGGTSGDLAKNIQYF. Using reference TRBV5-1 and TRBJ2-4 for the parts outside the CDR3, the full variable domain is KAGVTQTPRYLIKTRGQQVTLSCSPISGHRSVSWYQQTPGQGLQFLFEYFSETQRNKGNFPGRFSGRQFSNSRSEMNVSTLELGDSALYLCASSLGGTSGDLAKNIQYFGAGTRLSVL.